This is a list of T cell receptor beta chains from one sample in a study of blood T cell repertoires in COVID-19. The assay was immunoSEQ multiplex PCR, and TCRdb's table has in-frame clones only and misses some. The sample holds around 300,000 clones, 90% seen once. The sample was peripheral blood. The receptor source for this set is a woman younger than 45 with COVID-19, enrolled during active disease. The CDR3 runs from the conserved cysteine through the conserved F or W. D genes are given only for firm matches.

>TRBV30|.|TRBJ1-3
CAWTPGLLLGNTIYF
TGTGCCTGGACTCCGGGATTACTTCTTGGAAACACCATATATTTT
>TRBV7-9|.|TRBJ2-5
CASSSLQGETQYF
TGTGCCAGCAGCTCTTTACAGGGCGAGACCCAGTACTTC
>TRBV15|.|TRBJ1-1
CATSRVAGANTEAFF
TGTGCCACCAGCAGAGTTGCGGGGGCGAACACTGAAGCTTTCTTT
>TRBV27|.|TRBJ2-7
CASSVLPHYEQYF
TGTGCCAGCAGTGTACTACCGCATTACGAGCAGTACTTC
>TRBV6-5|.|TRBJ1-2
CASSYSGGLTGYTF
TGTGCCAGCAGTTACTCGGGGGGGTTAACGGGCTACACCTTC
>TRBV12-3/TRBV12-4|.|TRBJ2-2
CASSLRGTGELFF
TGTGCCAGCAGTTTGCGGGGCACCGGGGAGCTGTTTTTT
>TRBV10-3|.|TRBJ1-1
CAISESGRREAFF
TGTGCCATCAGTGAGTCGGGGAGAAGAGAAGCTTTCTTT
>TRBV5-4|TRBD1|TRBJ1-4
CASGARQGTNEKLFF
TGTGCCAGCGGCGCTAGACAGGGGACTAATGAAAAACTGTTTTTT
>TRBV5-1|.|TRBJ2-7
CASSLDPQGGAGEQYF
TGCGCCAGCAGCTTGGACCCTCAAGGGGGGGCCGGAGAGCAGTACTTC
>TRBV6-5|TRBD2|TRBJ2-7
CASSKRERSYEQYF
TGTGCCAGCAGCAAGCGGGAGCGATCCTACGAGCAGTACTTC
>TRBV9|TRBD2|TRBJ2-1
CASSASGRGSGDEQFF
TGTGCCAGCAGCGCAAGCGGGAGGGGATCCGGGGATGAGCAGTTCTTC
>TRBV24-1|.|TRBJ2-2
CATSDFPGDTGELFF
TGTGCCACCAGTGATTTTCCAGGGGATACCGGGGAGCTGTTTTTT